This T cell receptor beta chain was obtained from a study of T cells expressing NK-cell markers. CDR1 and CDR2 from the germline V gene are SGHVS and FQNEAQ. This CDR3 comprises 15 residues. TCRdb processed the 5' RACE reads again and assigns one entry to each CDR3 protein, with no DNA. This repertoire includes about 160,000 distinct CDR3 sequences. As regards this clonotype: What it binds is unknown.

Study-wide points: The study found these clonotypes also leading the CD3+CD56-NKG2C+ fraction in a handful of donors.

This TCR came from a man between 18 and 69 years old in good health. The V and J genes are TRBV7-8 and TRBJ1-1; TCRdb proposes TRBD1, but this gene call is untestable without DNA. The sample consisted of blood T cells: a sorted CD56 or NKG2C T cell subset, CD4+ or CD8+ T cells, or bulk PBMC T cells (not recorded which). The CDR3 here is CASSPHPRAVTEAFF.